This T cell receptor beta chain stems from a study of cytomegalovirus exposure and HLA in healthy donors. The germline V and J ends were trimmed by 5 bases and 8 bases, with 15 bases remaining between them. Per germline, CDR1 SGHTA and CDR2 FQGNSA. There are 13 residues in the CDR3. PCR employed 60 Vbeta and 13 Jbeta primers. TCRdb keeps only in-frame clones here, not all; method: immunoSEQ multiplex PCR. The sample has 90,000 or so clones, approximately 81% seen once. The rearrangement uses TRBV7-2 and TRBJ1-2, with D possibly TRBD1 on 5 matching bases. This TCR was sampled from a woman aged 40 to 50 in good health and CMV-seronegative. Input material: PBMCs. CDR3 nucleotide sequence: TGTGCCAGCAGCCCGTCGACAGTGTGCGGCTACACCTTC. This sequence encodes CASSPSTVCGYTF. Looking up the rest from reference TRBV7-2 and TRBJ1-2 gives the full variable domain: GAGVSQSPSNKVTEKGKDVELRCDPISGHTALYWYRQSLGQGLEFLIYFQGNSAPDKSGLPSDRFSAERTGGSVSTLTIQRTQQEDSAVYLCASSPSTVCGYTFGSGTRLTVV.